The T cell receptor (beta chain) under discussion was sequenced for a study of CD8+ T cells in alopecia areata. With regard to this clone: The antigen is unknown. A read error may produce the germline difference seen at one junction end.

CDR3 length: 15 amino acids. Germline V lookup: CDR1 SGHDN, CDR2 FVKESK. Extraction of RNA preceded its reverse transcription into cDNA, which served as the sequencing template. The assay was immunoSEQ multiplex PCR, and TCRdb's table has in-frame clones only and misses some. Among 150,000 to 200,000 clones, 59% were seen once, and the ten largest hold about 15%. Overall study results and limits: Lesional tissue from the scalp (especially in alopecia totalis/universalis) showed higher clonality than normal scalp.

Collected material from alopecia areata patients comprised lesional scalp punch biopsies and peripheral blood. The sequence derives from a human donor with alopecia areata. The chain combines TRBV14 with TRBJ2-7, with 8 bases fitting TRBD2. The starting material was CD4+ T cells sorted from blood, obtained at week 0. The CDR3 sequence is CDSSSYSGDWNEQYF. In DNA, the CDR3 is TGTGACAGCAGCAGCTATAGCGGGGACTGGAACGAGCAGTACTTC.